This record concerns one TCR beta chain sequence. The data derive from a study of blood T cell repertoires in COVID-19. CDR3 length: 14 amino acids. V shed 1 base and J 8 bases; nucleotides not matched to a gene: 3. Germline CDR1 and CDR2: GTSNPN and SVGIG (reference sequence). Source study methods: From reference gene primer amplification, estimates of nucleated cell counts were derived. Assay used: immunoSEQ multiplex PCR; TCRdb lists only in-frame clones, some missing. The D gene and trimming were derived from the DNA, and the V and J assignments and clone size from that table. The table includes over 85,000 clones, roughly four fifths detected once.

Input material: peripheral blood. The genes are TRBV30 and TRBJ1-6; 9 bases are a match to TRBD1. The TCR sequence derives from a man aged 40-50 years with active or convalescent COVID-19. In DNA form, the CDR3 reads TGTGCCTGGAGTGGGGACAGGGTGGATTCACCCCTCCACTTT. This sequence encodes CAWSGDRVDSPLHF.